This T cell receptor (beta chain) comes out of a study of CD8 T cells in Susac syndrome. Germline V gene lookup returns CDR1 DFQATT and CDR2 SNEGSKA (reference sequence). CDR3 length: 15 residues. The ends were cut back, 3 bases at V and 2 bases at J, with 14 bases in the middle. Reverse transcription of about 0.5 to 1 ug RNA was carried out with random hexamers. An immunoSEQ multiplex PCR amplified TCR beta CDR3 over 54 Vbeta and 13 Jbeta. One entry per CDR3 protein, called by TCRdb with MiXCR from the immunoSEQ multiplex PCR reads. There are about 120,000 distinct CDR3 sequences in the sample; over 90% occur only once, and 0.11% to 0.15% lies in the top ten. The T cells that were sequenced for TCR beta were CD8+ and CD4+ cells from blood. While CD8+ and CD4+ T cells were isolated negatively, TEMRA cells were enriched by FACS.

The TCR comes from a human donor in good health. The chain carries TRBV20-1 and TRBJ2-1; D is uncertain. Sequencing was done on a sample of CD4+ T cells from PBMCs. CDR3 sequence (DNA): TGCAGTGCTAGTTTTGAGGCGGCCACCTACAATGAGCAGTTCTTC. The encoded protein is CSASFEAATYNEQFF.